This T cell receptor beta chain was found in a study of cytomegalovirus exposure and HLA in healthy donors. The CDR3 extends over 11 amino acids. Germline CDR1 is SNHLY and CDR2 is FYNNEI. Trimming removed 5 bases at V and 5 bases at J, with 4 bases between. PCR employed 60 Vbeta and 13 Jbeta primers. Data came from immunoSEQ multiplex PCR; TCRdb stores just in-frame clones and leaves some out. The sample lists about 200,000 clones, 80% to 90% occurring once. This chain uses TRBV2 with TRBJ2-1; D is uncertain. This receptor was identified in a woman aged 30 to 39 in good health and CMV-seronegative. The sample consisted of PBMCs. Written as DNA, the CDR3 is TGTGCCAGCAGTCCAGACAATGAGCAGTTCTTC. Translated: CASSPDNEQFF.